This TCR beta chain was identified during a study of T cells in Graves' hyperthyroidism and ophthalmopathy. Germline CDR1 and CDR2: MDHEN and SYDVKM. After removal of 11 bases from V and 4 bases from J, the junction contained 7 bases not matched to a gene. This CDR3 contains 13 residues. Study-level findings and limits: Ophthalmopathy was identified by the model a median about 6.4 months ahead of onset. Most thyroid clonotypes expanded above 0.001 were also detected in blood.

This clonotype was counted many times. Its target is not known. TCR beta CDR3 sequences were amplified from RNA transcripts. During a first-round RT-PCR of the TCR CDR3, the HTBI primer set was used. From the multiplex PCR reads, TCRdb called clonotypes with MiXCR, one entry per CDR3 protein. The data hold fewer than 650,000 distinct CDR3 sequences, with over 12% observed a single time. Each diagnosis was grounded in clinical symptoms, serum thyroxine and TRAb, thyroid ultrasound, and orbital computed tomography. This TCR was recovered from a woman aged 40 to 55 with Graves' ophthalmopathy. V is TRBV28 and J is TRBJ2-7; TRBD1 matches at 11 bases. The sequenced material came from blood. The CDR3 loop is CASCWDRGYEQYF. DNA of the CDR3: TGTGCCTCCTGTTGGGACAGGGGGTACGAGCAGTACTTC.